This TCR beta chain was profiled in a study of cytomegalovirus exposure and HLA in healthy donors. Study summary: An analysis done earlier identified 117 million unique TCR beta sequences from around 180 million T cells.

This CDR3 has 15 amino acids. CDR1 and CDR2 from the germline V gene are LNHDA and SQIVND (reference sequence). The junction had 17 bases not matched to a gene; V was cut back by 8 bases and J by 10 bases. PCR was performed using 60 Vbeta and 13 Jbeta primers. Profiled with immunoSEQ multiplex PCR; TCRdb holds only in-frame clones, not every one. This table holds about 200,000 clones, roughly 70% found once. A word on this clone: Its antigen is unidentified.

Study-wide results and caveats: Available immune exposure information was restricted to CMV serostatus only.

Specimen: PBMCs. This TCR was recovered from a man aged 40-55 years in good health and CMV-seropositive. The gene calls are TRBV19 and TRBJ2-1; 7 bases map to TRBD1. The CDR3 coding sequence is TGTGCCAGTGCACCGGGACAGTTGTCGGCTCGGGAGCAGTTCTTC. Residues: CASAPGQLSAREQFF.